The 7 T cell receptor beta chains below all came from one sample that was sequenced in a study of blood T cell repertoires in COVID-19. The method was immunoSEQ multiplex PCR; TCRdb's version includes in-frame clones alone and lacks a portion of them. This table holds roughly 120,000 clones, roughly 92% found once. Sequencing was done on a sample of peripheral blood. These receptor sequences come from a man in his fifties or sixties with COVID-19, enrolled during active disease.

CDR3 loop: CASSLRAPGANVLTF. CDR3 bases: TGTGCCAGCAGCTTAAGAGCCCCTGGGGCCAACGTCCTGACTTTC. The gene calls are TRBV7-3 and TRBJ2-6; unclear D gene. Trimming stripped 1 base from V and 2 bases from J, with 6 bases between. Germline loops: CDR1 SGHTA, CDR2 FQGTGA. The CDR3 runs 15 residues.

The chain links TRBV12-3 or TRBV12-4 to TRBJ1-5, with D possibly matching TRBD1 (6 bases). This CDR3 has 13 amino acids. V lost 8 bases to trimming and J lost 0 bases, with 8 bases between them. The CDR3 here is CASGQNSNQPQHF. CDR3 DNA sequence: TGTGCCAGCGGACAGAATAGCAATCAGCCCCAGCATTTT.

In this sample, this clone turned up a few times. V and J are TRBV9 and TRBJ1-1; perhaps TRBD1 as D (5 bases). CDR1 and CDR2 from the germline V gene are SGDLS and YYNGEE. V shed 4 bases and J shed 4 bases, with 11 bases lying between them. The CDR3 sequence is 13 residues long. DNA for the CDR3: TGTGCCAGCAGCCGCGGGGGTTTCACTGAAGCTTTCTTT. Protein: CASSRGGFTEAFF.

The chain joins TRBV2 to TRBJ1-1; 10 bases map to TRBD1. V lost 7 bases, J lost 3 bases, and 2 bases stayed unmatched. The CDR3 consists of 13 residues. Germline V gene sequence: CDR1 SNHLY, CDR2 FYNNEI. The DNA for the CDR3 is TGTGCCAGCATTGGGACAGGGGACACTGAAGCTTTCTTT. This translates into CASIGTGDTEAFF.

The CDR3 loop reads CASSLQSNTEAFF. The CDR3 DNA sequence: TGTGCCAGCAGCCTTCAGTCGAACACTGAAGCTTTCTTT. The chain uses TRBV7-3 and TRBJ1-1; D unresolved. The CDR3 extends over 13 amino acids. CDR1 and CDR2 from the germline V gene are SGHTA and FQGTGA. V was trimmed by 5 bases and J by 1 base, leaving 8 bases between them.

This chain uses TRBV29-1 with TRBJ2-3; TRBD1 might be the D (6 bases). Germline V gives CDR1 SQVTM, CDR2 ANQGSEA. Trimming took 8 bases from V and 4 from J, leaving 13 bases between them. The CDR3 totals 12 residues. CDR3 sequence reads: CSIPRGPDTQYF. DNA for the CDR3: TGCAGCATCCCCAGGGGACCAGATACGCAGTATTTT.

The CDR3 loop reads CATSDFDTTYNEQFF. CDR3 coding DNA: TGTGCCACCAGTGATTTTGACACCACCTACAATGAGCAGTTCTTC. This chain connects TRBV24-1 to TRBJ2-1; D not resolved. The CDR3 is 15 residues long. Trimming shortened V by 1 base and J by 2 bases, and 8 bases separated the two germline ends. In germline, CDR1 is KGHDR, CDR2 SFDVKD.